This is a list of T cell receptor beta chains from one sample in a study of cytomegalovirus exposure and HLA in healthy donors. Using immunoSEQ multiplex PCR, the repertoire was profiled, and TCRdb retains in-frame clones only, with some absent. The data contain 140,000 to 150,000 clones, roughly 82% of them seen just once; the ten biggest clones take up over 6%. The sample was PBMCs. Receptor source: a man younger than 45 in good health and CMV-seronegative. Both conserved end residues are part of each CDR3. A D gene is named only where the DNA matches it firmly. Not all rows give a size; the values are once, few, many and, for expanded clones, a class.

j_call cdr3_length v_call d_call clone_size cdr3_nt cdr3_aa
TRBJ2-7 12 TRBV6-1 TRBD1 NA TGTGCCAGCAGGGCAGGGGGCCGCGAGCAGTACTTC CASRAGGREQYF
TRBJ2-1 16 TRBV6-5 NA NA TGTGCCAGCAGTTCGGACAGTTCGAGCTCCTACAATGAGCAGTTCTTC CASSSDSSSSYNEQFF
TRBJ1-1 16 TRBV10-3 TRBD1 once TGTGCCATCAGCGCCCTTCAAGGACAGGTTAACACTGAAGCTTTCTTT CAISALQGQVNTEAFF
TRBJ1-4 15 TRBV27 TRBD1 NA TGTGCCAGCAGTGTCAGACAGGGCAGAAGTGAAAAACTGTTTTTT CASSVRQGRSEKLFF
TRBJ1-5 14 TRBV7-2 NA NA TGTGCCAGCAGTCCAGACAGGTATGGTCAGCCCCAGCATTTT CASSPDRYGQPQHF
TRBJ1-1 14 TRBV6-1 TRBD1 many TGTGCCAGCAGATTGGGACAGCCGAACACTGAAGCTTTCTTT CASRLGQPNTEAFF
TRBJ1-2 14 TRBV5-1 NA NA TGCGCCAGCAGCTTGGATTTGTCAGTGGCGGTTTACACCTTC CASSLDLSVAVYTF
TRBJ1-1 16 TRBV5-1 NA NA TGCGCCAGCAGCTCCGGGGGGGGGTTCGCGGACACTGAAGCTTTCTTT CASSSGGGFADTEAFF
TRBJ1-2 17 TRBV19 TRBD1 NA TGTGCCAGTACGAACAGGACAGGGATGTCACTCCGGCATGGCTACACCTTC CASTNRTGMSLRHGYTF
TRBJ2-3 12 TRBV6-1 NA once TGTGCCAGCAGTGAAGCCTCAGATACGCAGTATTTT CASSEASDTQYF
TRBJ2-1 17 TRBV28 TRBD2 NA TGTGCCAGCAGTTCCGGGACTAGCGGGAAAAGAGGCGATGAGCAGTTCTTC CASSSGTSGKRGDEQFF
TRBJ2-1 13 TRBV29-1 NA NA TGCAGCGTTGACAACCCCGGGGGACATGAGCAGTTCTTC CSVDNPGGHEQFF
TRBJ2-1 12 TRBV7-8 TRBD2 NA TGTGCCAGCACTTCCAGCGGGAGGGAGCAGTTCTTC CASTSSGREQFF
TRBJ1-1 12 TRBV7-6 NA few TGTGCCAGCAGCCCGAGTTTTACTGAAGCTTTCTTT CASSPSFTEAFF
TRBJ2-7 13 TRBV7-9 NA NA TGTGCCAGCAGCTTAGCGGAGTCCTACGAGCAGTACTTC CASSLAESYEQYF
TRBJ1-2 15 TRBV9 TRBD1 NA TGTGCCAGCAGCGTAACAGGGGGCGCTTTCTATGGCTACACCTTC CASSVTGGAFYGYTF
TRBJ2-7 14 TRBV7-2 NA few TGTGCCAGCAGCTTAGCACAGCTAACCTACGAGCAGTACTTC CASSLAQLTYEQYF
TRBJ2-1 14 TRBV6-1 TRBD2 NA TGTGCCAGCAAGGGACTAGCGGGAGTAGAGGAGCAGTTCTTC CASKGLAGVEEQFF
TRBJ2-6 15 TRBV6-5 NA NA TGTGCCAGCAGTTACAGGGGCTCTGGGGCCAACGGCCTGACTTTC CASSYRGSGANGLTF
TRBJ2-1 15 TRBV27 NA NA TGTGCCAGCAGTTTGACAGTGAGCTCCTACAATGAGCAGTTCTTC CASSLTVSSYNEQFF
TRBJ2-7 15 TRBV9 TRBD1 once TGTGCCAGCAGCGTATTGGCGACAGGGGGCAACGAGCAGTACTTC CASSVLATGGNEQYF
TRBJ2-7 14 TRBV5-1 TRBD2 NA TGCGCCAGCAGCTTGGGGGGAGGGCCCTACGAGCAGTACTTC CASSLGGGPYEQYF
TRBJ2-5 10 TRBV2 NA NA TGTGCCAGCAGCTTGGAGACCCAGTACTTC CASSLETQYF
TRBJ2-6 15 TRBV19 NA once TGTGCCAGTAGTATACGGATCTCTGGGGCCAACGGCCTGACTTTC CASSIRISGANGLTF
TRBJ2-1 19 TRBV21-1 NA NA TGTGCCAGCACTCGACGGGACCGGGACTCCCTTGGTTCCTACAATGAGCAGTTCTTC CASTRRDRDSLGSYNEQFF
TRBJ2-7 18 TRBV7-9 TRBD2 NA TGTGCCAGCAGCTCCATTGCGTCCGTTAGCGGGAGAGTATACGAGCAGTACTTC CASSSIASVSGRVYEQYF
TRBJ1-1 14 TRBV4-1 TRBD1 few TGCGCCAGCAGCCAAGATACAGGGGGGACTGAAGCTTTCTTT CASSQDTGGTEAFF
TRBJ2-3 15 TRBV5-1 NA few TGCGCCAGCAGCTTGGAAGTCTCGAGGACAGATACGCAGTATTTT CASSLEVSRTDTQYF
TRBJ1-3 17 TRBV7-9 TRBD1 NA TGTGCCAGCAGCTTCACAGGGGGCCTACACTCTGGAAACACCATATATTTT CASSFTGGLHSGNTIYF
TRBJ2-3 12 TRBV28 NA once TGTGCCAGCAGTTTATCAGGGGATACGCAGTATTTT CASSLSGDTQYF
TRBJ1-1 14 TRBV18 NA few TGTGCCAGCTCACGGATTACAGGGATGACTGAAGCTTTCTTT CASSRITGMTEAFF
TRBJ1-5 15 TRBV19 NA NA TGTGCCAGTAGTACAGGGATTTATAGCAATCAGCCCCAGCATTTT CASSTGIYSNQPQHF
TRBJ2-1 14 TRBV28 NA NA TGTGCCAGCTATAGCGCCCTCAGCTACAATGAGCAGTTCTTC CASYSALSYNEQFF